This passage covers 30 T cell receptor beta chains from one sample sequenced in a study of T cell repertoires in cytomegalovirus infection. One entry per CDR3 protein, called by TCRdb with MiXCR from the reads. Of about 150,000 distinct CDR3 sequences listed, more than 25% are singletons. Their antigen targets remain unknown. Source: CD8+ T cells from cultured PBMCs, taken from culture after CMV antigen stimulation. The source is a human donor in good health (CMV status not recorded). Some clones in this sample may be carry-over from other donors' samples.

This sequence joins TRBV9 and TRBJ1-2; the D gene is possibly TRBD1 (6 bases). V shed 3 bases and J shed 2 bases, with 17 bases lying between them. Per germline, CDR1 SGDLS and CDR2 YYNGEE. The CDR3 sequence is 16 residues long. The CDR3 DNA follows: TGTGCCAGCAGCGACCACGAGGGGGAATTAAACTATGGCTACACCTTC. Translation: CASSDHEGELNYGYTF.

J is TRBJ2-7 and V is TRBV27, with D unclear. This CDR3 is 14 amino acids long. Trimming removed 0 bases at V and 2 bases at J, with 8 bases between. Germline CDR1 reads MNHEY; CDR2 reads SMNVEV (reference sequence). Here the CDR3 reads CASSLSDATYEQYF. CDR3 nucleotides: TGTGCCAGCAGTTTATCTGACGCTACCTACGAGCAGTACTTC.

This clonotype was counted between two and nine times. The V and J genes are TRBV2 and TRBJ2-1, with 13 positions matching TRBD2. The CDR3 totals 16 residues. The germline gives CDR1 SNHLY, CDR2 FYNNEI. V was clipped by 4 bases and J by 6 bases; unmatched bases: 6. Here the CDR3 reads CASSGLAGGTFNEQFF. In DNA form, the CDR3 reads TGTGCCAGCAGTGGACTAGCGGGGGGCACGTTCAATGAGCAGTTCTTC.

This clonotype has ten or more counts. The chain has TRBV7-6 and TRBJ2-6; no clear D gene. CDR1 and CDR2 (germline): SGHVS, FNYEAQ. This CDR3 region has 18 residues. V lost 5 bases and J 0 bases, leaving 17 bases between the germline ends. The CDR3: CASSPQTSMYSGANVLTF. In nucleotides, the CDR3 is TGTGCCAGCAGCCCCCAGACCAGCATGTACTCTGGGGCCAACGTCCTGACTTTC. Variable domain in full (rest from reference TRBV7-6 and TRBJ2-6): GAGVSQSPRYKVTKRGQDVALRCDPISGHVSLYWYRQALGQGPEFLTYFNYEAQQDKSGLPNDRFSAERPEGSISTLTIQRTEQRDSAMYRCASSPQTSMYSGANVLTFGAGSRLTVL.

The V gene is TRBV7-8, the J gene TRBJ2-5; 9 bases align to TRBD1. After removal of 1 base from V and 3 bases from J, the junction contained 3 bases not matched to a gene. The length of the CDR3 is 15 residues. CDR1 and CDR2 from the germline V gene are SGHVS and FQNEAQ. CDR3: CASSLGRTGEETQYF. DNA for the CDR3: TGTGCCAGCAGCTTAGGTCGGACAGGGGAAGAGACCCAGTACTTC.

This clonotype occurred a few times. The rearrangement joins TRBV6-2 or TRBV6-3 to TRBJ2-7, with 10 bases matching TRBD1. The junction had 6 bases not matched to a gene; V was cut back by 2 bases and J by 2 bases. The CDR3 consists of 16 residues. Germline V gene lookup returns CDR1 MNHEY and CDR2 SVGEGT. The CDR3 nucleotides read TGTGCCAGCAGTTACGACAGGGGGCTCCCTACCTACGAGCAGTACTTC. Its translation: CASSYDRGLPTYEQYF.

In this sample, this clonotype turned up many times. This sequence joins TRBV9 and TRBJ1-1, with unresolved D. The CDR3 has 15 amino acids. Deletions cut 0 bases from V and 1 base from J, with 10 bases between. From germline, CDR1 is SGDLS and CDR2 YYNGEE. The CDR3: CASSVGGGSNTEAFF. CDR3 nucleotides: TGTGCCAGCAGCGTAGGAGGCGGATCGAACACTGAAGCTTTCTTT.

The sample holds one count of this clonotype. The rearrangement links TRBV24-1 to TRBJ2-5, with D unclear. Germline lookup yields CDR1 KGHDR and CDR2 SFDVKD. This CDR3 spans 15 amino acids. Between the trimmed V and J ends, which lost 1 base and 3 bases, there was a span of 11 bases. The CDR3 loop reads CATSDFEISEETQYF. DNA for the CDR3: TGTGCCACCAGTGATTTCGAGATATCGGAAGAGACCCAGTACTTC.

The chain carries TRBV4-1 and TRBJ2-2, with D tentatively TRBD2 (5 bases). Trimming pared 2 bases from V and 0 bases from J, leaving 19 bases between. Germline values: CDR1 MGHRA, CDR2 YSYEKL. The CDR3 sequence is 19 residues long. The CDR3 loop reads CASSQSPGGVAPNTGELFF. The CDR3 DNA follows: TGCGCCAGCAGCCAATCCCCTGGAGGTGTGGCTCCGAACACCGGGGAGCTGTTTTTT.

This clonotype was counted a few times. This chain links TRBV12-3 or TRBV12-4 with TRBJ1-2; D may be TRBD1 (6 bases). V lost 6 bases to trimming and J lost 1 base, with 12 bases between them. This CDR3 region has 14 residues. CDR3 loop: CASSSSGVNYGYTF. As DNA, the CDR3 is TGTGCCAGCAGCTCATCAGGGGTTAACTATGGCTACACCTTC.

CDR3 DNA sequence: TGTGCCAGCTCCCATGTAGCCTCCAATGAGCAGTTCTTC. Its translation is CASSHVASNEQFF. The chain combines TRBV27 with TRBJ2-1; no definite D call. This CDR3 comprises 13 residues. Germline V gene data show CDR1 as MNHEY and CDR2 as SMNVEV (reference sequence). Trimming cost V 8 bases and J 6 bases, with 14 bases left between them.

The chain recombines TRBV5-6 with TRBJ2-1, with 8 bases that match TRBD2. The CDR3 runs 15 residues. After removal of 6 bases from V and 9 bases from J, the junction contained 14 bases not matched to a gene. Germline CDR1 and CDR2: SGHDT and YYEEEE. CDR3 amino acids: CASTPSGRETGEQFF. CDR3 bases: TGTGCCAGCACCCCCTCCGGGAGGGAAACGGGTGAGCAGTTCTTC.

The rearrangement joins TRBV2 to TRBJ2-3, with 7 bases fitting TRBD2. With 10 bases clipped from V and 2 bases from J, the junction kept 6 bases outside the gene matches. The length of the CDR3 is 13 residues. CDR1 is SNHLY, CDR2 FYNNEI, per germline. Here the CDR3 reads CATLAVNTDTQYF. DNA of the CDR3: TGTGCCACGCTAGCGGTGAACACAGATACGCAGTATTTT.

This sequence joins TRBV7-8 and TRBJ2-7; the D gene could be TRBD1 or TRBD2 (5 bases each). The CDR3 contains 13 residues. The V end was cut by 5 bases, the J end by 4 bases, with 12 bases between. The germline gives CDR1 SGHVS, CDR2 FQNEAQ. CDR3 nucleotide sequence: TGTGCCAGCAGCGGGGGACCTACATACGAGCAGTACTTC. This gives the protein CASSGGPTYEQYF.

V usage is TRBV6-8 and J usage is TRBJ2-1, with 13 nucleotides matching TRBD2. CDR1 and CDR2 from the germline V gene are MNHGY and SAAAGT. V lost 0 bases to trimming and J lost 9 bases; unmatched junction nucleotides: 2. CDR3 length: 15 amino acids. The CDR3 region has the DNA TGTGCCAGCAGTTACTCGACTAGCGGGGGGAGTGAGCAGTTCTTC. Translating it yields CASSYSTSGGSEQFF.

Points on this clonotype: The junction departs from the called germline gene at one end, perhaps through a read error. The chain links TRBV28 to TRBJ2-7; a possible D gene is TRBD1 (5 bases). Looked up from germline, CDR1 is MDHEN and CDR2 is SYDVKM. The CDR3 totals 12 residues. CDR3 residues: CVSSLVGAEQYF. The CDR3 region has the DNA TGTGTCAGCAGTTTGGTAGGGGCCGAGCAGTACTTC.

This clonotype was recorded a few times. The rearrangement links TRBV12-3 or TRBV12-4 to TRBJ2-1, with 7 bases lining up with TRBD2. V lost 6 bases to trimming and J lost 10 bases; unmatched junction nucleotides: 3. This CDR3 region has 11 residues. The CDR3 coding sequence is TGTGCCAGCAGAGCGGGACTAGAGCAGTTCTTC. Protein product: CASRAGLEQFF.

This clonotype showed up just a few times. The CDR3 spells CASSVMTGVEEAFF. DNA of the CDR3: TGTGCCAGCAGTGTTATGACAGGGGTCGAAGAAGCTTTCTTT. The chain combines TRBV2 with TRBJ1-1; 8 bases match TRBD1. Germline CDR1 reads SNHLY; CDR2 reads FYNNEI. The CDR3 is 14 amino acids. V lost 4 bases and J lost 8; bases outside the gene matches: 9.

The chain uses TRBV19 and TRBJ1-1; D is uncertain. V shed 3 bases and J shed 8 bases, with 16 bases lying between them. The V gene's germline CDR1 is LNHDA and CDR2 SQIVND (reference sequence). The CDR3 has 14 amino acids. The CDR3 nucleotides read TGTGCCAGTAGTATTGGGGAAGTTCATGCCGAAGCTTTCTTT. Residues: CASSIGEVHAEAFF.

This clonotype was seen at least ten times. V gene TRBV28 combines with J gene TRBJ1-1; 7 nucleotides align to TRBD1. Germline V gene data show CDR1 as MDHEN and CDR2 as SYDVKM. Losses at the gene ends were 6 bases for V and 7 bases for J; bases not matched to a gene: 2. The CDR3 consists of 11 residues. CDR3 amino acids: CASSDRDEAFF. The CDR3 bases are TGTGCCAGCAGCGACAGGGATGAAGCTTTCTTT.

This clonotype was picked up many times. The V and J genes are TRBV6-1 and TRBJ1-2; 7 bases line up with TRBD1. CDR1 MNHNS and CDR2 SASEGT come from the germline V gene. The V gene end was trimmed by 8 bases and the J gene end by 5 bases; junction bases not matched to a gene: 11. This CDR3 contains 14 residues. This chain's CDR3 is CASGGTEKRYGYTF. In DNA, the CDR3 is TGTGCCAGCGGTGGGACAGAAAAGCGGTATGGCTACACCTTC.

This clonotype showed up just a few times. DNA for the CDR3: TGTGCCAGCAGTTCCCTCGAGGGGGCCCGGGAGCAGTTCTTC. It translates to CASSSLEGAREQFF. The chain couples TRBV27 to TRBJ2-1; 7 bases align to TRBD1. Per the germline V gene, CDR1 is MNHEY and CDR2 is SMNVEV (reference sequence). The CDR3 covers 14 residues. After removal of 4 bases from V and 10 bases from J, the junction contained 10 bases not matched to a gene.

This chain links TRBV12-3 or TRBV12-4 with TRBJ1-5, with 7 nucleotides matching TRBD1. CDR3 size: 14 residues. After removal of 6 bases from V and 3 bases from J, the junction contained 5 bases not matched to a gene. The DNA for the CDR3 is TGTGCCAGCAGCCAGGACAGGAACAATCAGCCCCAGCATTTT. Translation gives CASSQDRNNQPQHF.

The J gene is TRBJ2-1, the V gene TRBV2; 10 bases align to TRBD1. Looked up from germline, CDR1 is SNHLY and CDR2 is FYNNEI. The length of the CDR3 is 14 residues. J was trimmed by 5 bases and V by 6 bases; bases with no gene match: 4. CDR3 nucleotide sequence: TGTGCCAGCAGGACCGGGACAGGGGACAATGAGCAGTTCTTC. Translating gives CASRTGTGDNEQFF. Variable domain in full (rest from reference TRBV2 and TRBJ2-1): EPEVTQTPSHQVTQMGQEVILRCVPISNHLYFYWYRQILGQKVEFLVSFYNNEISEKSEIFDDQFSVERPDGSNFTLKIRSTKLEDSAMYFCASRTGTGDNEQFFGPGTRLTVL.

This clonotype showed up just a few times. The gene calls are TRBV5-6 and TRBJ2-1; D perhaps matches TRBD1 (5 bases). Germline V gene sequence: CDR1 SGHDT, CDR2 YYEEEE. The length of the CDR3 is 12 residues. Trimming took 3 bases from V and 9 from J, leaving 10 bases between them. The CDR3 loop reads CASSSDKGEQFF. The CDR3 region has the DNA TGTGCCAGCAGCTCGGACAAGGGTGAGCAGTTCTTC.

The chain joins TRBV20-1 to TRBJ2-7, with D possibly TRBD1 on 5 matching bases. The germline V gene encodes CDR1 DFQATT and CDR2 SNEGSKA (reference sequence). CDR3 length equals 13 residues. V was shortened by 0 bases and J by 3 bases, with 9 bases between the two germline ends. CDR3 protein: CSARDPGIYEQYF. CDR3 nucleotides: TGCAGTGCTAGAGACCCAGGGATCTACGAGCAGTACTTC.

This clonotype was picked up many times. The chain carries TRBV4-2 and TRBJ2-3, with 10 bases that match TRBD2. CDR1 LGHNA and CDR2 YNFKEQ come from the germline V gene. The CDR3 loop spans 16 amino acids. V lost 4 bases and J lost 2; bases outside the gene matches: 6. This CDR3 is CASSLETSGDTDTQYF. CDR3 DNA sequence: TGTGCCAGCAGCCTCGAAACTAGCGGGGACACAGATACGCAGTATTTT.

This clonotype was found a few times. This sequence joins TRBV12-3 or TRBV12-4 and TRBJ1-3; D is possibly TRBD1 (5 bases). The V end lost 6 bases, the J end lost 5 bases, and 11 bases lay between the germline ends. The CDR3 length is 13 residues. CDR3 protein: CASSLGLRNTIYF. In DNA form, the CDR3 reads TGTGCCAGCAGCTTGGGACTTCGAAACACCATATATTTT.

This clonotype was seen a handful of times. V and J are TRBV5-4 and TRBJ2-2; D is uncertain. V lost 7 bases, J lost 4 bases, and 11 bases lay in between. CDR3 length equals 13 residues. Germline CDR1 SGHNT, CDR2 YYREEE (reference sequence). CDR3 loop: CASSNLGTGELFF. CDR3 nucleotides: TGTGCCAGCTCAAACTTGGGCACCGGGGAGCTGTTTTTT. The variable domain in full, with the rest retrieved from reference TRBV5-4 and TRBJ2-2, is ETGVTQSPTHLIKTRGQQVTLRCSSQSGHNTVSWYQQALGQGPQFIFQYYREEENGRGNFPPRFSGLQFPNYSSELNVNALELDDSALYLCASSNLGTGELFFGEGSRLTVL.

The rearrangement joins TRBV6-8 to TRBJ1-2; D not resolved. The CDR3 is 17 residues long. V lost 0 bases, J lost 7 bases, and 21 bases lay in between. CDR1 is MNHGY, CDR2 SAAAGT, per germline. The CDR3 coding sequence is TGTGCCAGCAGTTACTCGAACGGGGAGGGCTTCGCCAGTGGCTACACCTTC. It translates to CASSYSNGEGFASGYTF.